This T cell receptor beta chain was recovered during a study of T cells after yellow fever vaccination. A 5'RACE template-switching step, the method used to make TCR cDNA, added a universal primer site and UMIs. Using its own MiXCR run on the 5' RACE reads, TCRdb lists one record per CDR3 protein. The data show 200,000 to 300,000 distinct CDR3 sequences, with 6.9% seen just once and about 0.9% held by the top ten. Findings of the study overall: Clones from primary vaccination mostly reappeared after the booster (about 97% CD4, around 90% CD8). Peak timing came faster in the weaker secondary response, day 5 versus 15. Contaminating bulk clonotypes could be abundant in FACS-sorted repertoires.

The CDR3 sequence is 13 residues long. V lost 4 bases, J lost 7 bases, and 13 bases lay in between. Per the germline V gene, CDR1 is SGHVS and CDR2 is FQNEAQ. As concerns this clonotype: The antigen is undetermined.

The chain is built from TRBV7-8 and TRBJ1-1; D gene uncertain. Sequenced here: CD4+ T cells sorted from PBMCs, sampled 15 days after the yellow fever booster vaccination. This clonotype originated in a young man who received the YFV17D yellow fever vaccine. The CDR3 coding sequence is TGTGCCAGCAGCTCCGGGGAGATCGGTGAAGCTTTCTTT. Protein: CASSSGEIGEAFF.